This entry lists 26 T cell receptor beta chains sequenced from one sample in a study of CD8+ T cells in alopecia areata. As the sequencing template, cDNA was produced by extracting RNA and reverse transcribing it. The assay was immunoSEQ multiplex PCR, and TCRdb's table has in-frame clones only and misses some. The data contain more than 150,000 clones, about 47% of them singletons. Treatment defined: oral pan-JAK inhibitor, 5-10 mg twice daily. This specimen was CD8+ T cells sorted from blood, taken at approximately week 51, from a patient treated with tofacitinib. The source is a human donor with alopecia areata.

This clone was recorded once. Distinct nucleotide sequences in the sample also encode this CDR3. V is TRBV19 and J is TRBJ2-1; the D call may be TRBD1 or TRBD2 (5 bases each). The CDR3 runs to 15 residues. Germline V gene lookup returns CDR1 LNHDA and CDR2 SQIVND (reference sequence). The V gene lost 2 bases and the J gene lost 0 bases, with 8 bases spanning the gap. The DNA for the CDR3 is TGTGCCAGTAGTATATGGGGGAGCTCCTACAATGAGCAGTTCTTC. It encodes CASSIWGSSYNEQFF.

The rearrangement joins TRBV14 to TRBJ2-7, with D unresolved. The CDR3 is made up of 15 amino acids. CDR1 is SGHDN, CDR2 FVKESK, per germline. V was shortened by 1 base and J by 3 bases, with 13 bases between the two germline ends. The CDR3 nucleotides read TGTGCCAGCAGCCAAGTCAGGACCTTTGGCTACGAGCAGTACTTC. It yields the protein CASSQVRTFGYEQYF.

For the CDR3, the DNA is TGCAGCGTTGAAGATCCCGGACTTCCGTTGATAACAGATACGCAGTATTTT. This sequence encodes CSVEDPGLPLITDTQYF. J is TRBJ2-3 and V is TRBV29-1; possible D gene TRBD2, 5 bases. Trimming stripped 0 bases from V and 3 bases from J, with 19 bases between. The CDR3 consists of 17 residues. CDR1 SQVTM and CDR2 ANQGSEA come from the germline V gene.

This clone was detected only a few times. The chain links TRBV27 to TRBJ2-1, with D maybe TRBD2 (7 bases). The V end was cut by 5 bases, the J end by 10 bases, with 15 bases between. The CDR3 runs to 13 residues. CDR1 and CDR2 (germline): MNHEY, SMNVEV (reference sequence). The CDR3 DNA is TGTGCCAGCAGTCCTCGGCGGGGGCAGGAGCAGTTCTTC. Amino acids: CASSPRRGQEQFF.

The chain uses TRBV29-1 and TRBJ2-5; 8 positions agree with TRBD2. The CDR3 sequence is 13 residues long. V lost 7 bases to trimming and J lost 3 bases; unmatched junction nucleotides: 7. The germline V gene has CDR1 SQVTM and CDR2 ANQGSEA. This chain's CDR3 is CSASGGSEETQYF. In DNA form, the CDR3 reads TGCAGCGCTTCGGGGGGGAGCGAAGAGACCCAGTACTTC.

This sequence joins TRBV28 and TRBJ1-5; the D gene is possibly TRBD1 (5 bases). The germline gives CDR1 MDHEN, CDR2 SYDVKM. V was shortened by 3 bases and J by 5 bases, with 8 bases between the two germline ends. This CDR3 contains 13 residues. CDR3 sequence reads: CASSFRVDQPQHF. CDR3 in DNA: TGTGCCAGCAGTTTCAGGGTGGATCAGCCCCAGCATTTT.

This clone came up a few times. The rearrangement uses TRBV13 and TRBJ1-2; no definite D call. Germline V CDR1 and CDR2: PRHDT, FYEKMQ (reference sequence). This CDR3 contains 14 residues. The V end was cut by 1 base, the J end by 0 bases, with 6 bases between. In DNA form, the CDR3 reads TGTGCCAGCAGCTTAGAGGGAGCTAACTATGGCTACACCTTC. This codes for CASSLEGANYGYTF.

This chain uses TRBV6-6 with TRBJ1-5; 9 positions agree with TRBD1. Looked up from germline, CDR1 is MNHNY and CDR2 is SVGAGI (reference sequence). V shed 5 bases, J shed 4 bases, and the junction held 3 bases outside the gene matches. The CDR3 consists of 14 residues. The CDR3 region has the DNA TGTGCCAGCAGTGGGGGGACAGGGAATCAGCCCCAGCATTTT. This gives the protein CASSGGTGNQPQHF.

This chain uses TRBV6-5 with TRBJ1-6; 8 bases align to TRBD1. The V gene end was trimmed by 8 bases and the J gene end by 10 bases; junction bases not matched to a gene: 10. CDR3 length: 14 amino acids. Germline-derived CDR1 and CDR2 are MNHEY and SVGAGI. CDR3 protein: CASLSGQGTSPLHF. The DNA for the CDR3 is TGTGCCAGCCTTTCCGGACAGGGAACCTCACCCCTCCACTTT.

The rearrangement joins TRBV7-2 to TRBJ2-1; 8 bases map to TRBD2. Germline-derived CDR1 and CDR2 are SGHTA and FQGNSA. V trimming: 2 bases; J trimming: 3 bases; junction bases outside the gene matches: 9. The CDR3 covers 17 residues. CDR3 bases: TGTGCCAGCAGCTTAATAATGAGCGGGGGTCTCTACAATGAGCAGTTCTTC. It translates to CASSLIMSGGLYNEQFF.

The chain links TRBV9 to TRBJ1-1; D call uncertain. The germline CDR1 and CDR2 sequences are SGDLS and YYNGEE. The CDR3 runs 12 residues. Trimming took 7 bases from V and 4 from J, leaving 11 bases between them. The CDR3 loop reads CASGREGTEAFF. The CDR3 DNA reads as TGTGCCAGCGGACGAGAGGGCACTGAAGCTTTCTTT.

This rearrangement joins TRBV7-9 to TRBJ2-1; 13 nucleotides agree with TRBD2. J was trimmed by 7 bases and V by 4 bases; bases with no gene match: 13. This CDR3 has 18 residues. CDR1 is SEHNR and CDR2 is FQNEAQ in the germline V gene (reference sequence). CDR3 sequence reads: CASSSRTSGGSWRNEQFF. Here the CDR3 DNA reads TGTGCCAGCAGCTCAAGGACTAGCGGGGGATCGTGGCGAAATGAGCAGTTCTTC.

The table lists this clone with a count of one. The chain joins TRBV9 to TRBJ2-5; a weak D match, TRBD2 (6 bases). The germline V and J ends were trimmed by 4 bases and 3 bases, with 10 bases remaining between them. The CDR3 contains 13 residues. In germline, CDR1 is SGDLS, CDR2 YYNGEE. The DNA of the CDR3 is TGTGCCAGCAGCAAGGGCGGGGAAGAGACCCAGTACTTC. Its protein product is CASSKGGEETQYF.

V and J are TRBV25-1 and TRBJ2-1; D is unresolved. With 5 bases removed from V and 2 bases from J, the gap between germline ends came to 10 bases. Germline V gene sequence: CDR1 MGHDK, CDR2 SYGVNS. CDR3 length: 14 amino acids. CDR3 DNA sequence: TGTGCCAGCAGTTCAGATGGGGCCTACAATGAGCAGTTCTTC. It codes for CASSSDGAYNEQFF. Using reference TRBV25-1 and TRBJ2-1 for the parts outside the CDR3, the full variable domain is EADIYQTPRYLVIGTGKKITLECSQTMGHDKMYWYQQDPGMELHLIHYSYGVNSTEKGDLSSESTVSRIRTEHFPLTLESARPSHTSQYLCASSSDGAYNEQFFGPGTRLTVL.

V usage is TRBV5-1 and J usage is TRBJ1-2, with 10 positions matching TRBD1. V shed 4 bases, J shed 4 bases, and the junction held 13 bases outside the gene matches. CDR1 SGHRS and CDR2 YFSETQ come from the germline V gene. This CDR3 contains 17 residues. The CDR3 DNA sequence: TGCGCCAGCAGCACGGACAGGCCGGGACAGGGGAGCTATGGCTACACCTTC. Translation gives CASSTDRPGQGSYGYTF. Full variable domain (outside the CDR3, taken from reference TRBV5-1 and TRBJ1-2): KAGVTQTPRYLIKTRGQQVTLSCSPISGHRSVSWYQQTPGQGLQFLFEYFSETQRNKGNFPGRFSGRQFSNSRSEMNVSTLELGDSALYLCASSTDRPGQGSYGYTFGSGTRLTVV.

This chain uses TRBV2 with TRBJ2-7; possible D gene TRBD2, 5 bases. Trimming stripped 8 bases from V and 0 bases from J, with 14 bases between. Germline CDR1 SNHLY, CDR2 FYNNEI. This CDR3 has 14 residues. CDR3 loop: CASRWIGDSYEQYF. CDR3 DNA sequence: TGTGCCAGCCGGTGGATCGGGGACTCCTACGAGCAGTACTTC.

This clone has only a few counts. The V gene is TRBV9, the J gene TRBJ1-1; D not certain. Trimming took off 0 bases at V and 0 bases at J, with 3 bases between the two ends. The CDR3 extends over 13 amino acids. In germline, CDR1 is SGDLS, CDR2 YYNGEE. As DNA, the CDR3 is TGTGCCAGCAGCGTAGATATGAACACTGAAGCTTTCTTT. Protein product: CASSVDMNTEAFF.

The chain is built from TRBV7-2 and TRBJ2-5; D is unclear. The CDR3 totals 11 residues. Germline values: CDR1 SGHTA, CDR2 FQGNSA. Trimming stripped 3 bases from V and 5 bases from J, with 4 bases between. DNA for the CDR3: TGTGCCAGCAGCTTGAGTGAGACCCAGTACTTC. This translates into CASSLSETQYF.

The V gene is TRBV30, the J gene TRBJ2-2; 13 positions agree with TRBD2. This CDR3 is built from 17 residues. From germline, CDR1 is GTSNPN and CDR2 SVGIG (reference sequence). The junction had 9 bases not matched to a gene; V was cut back by 4 bases and J by 4 bases. CDR3 coding DNA: TGTGCCTGGATCGGACTAGCGGGGGCCAGGGGCACCGGGGAGCTGTTTTTT. The encoded protein is CAWIGLAGARGTGELFF.

The chain links TRBV6-5 to TRBJ2-7; possible D gene TRBD1, 6 bases. The germline gives CDR1 MNHEY, CDR2 SVGAGI. V was shortened by 2 bases and J by 7 bases, with 18 bases between the two germline ends. This CDR3 is built from 15 residues. As DNA, the CDR3 is TGTGCCAGCAGTTACGGCGCAGGGGCGATCGGTGAGCAGTACTTC. Protein: CASSYGAGAIGEQYF.

This chain joins TRBV29-1 and TRBJ1-1; D is unresolved. V dropped 4 bases and J dropped 2 bases, with 11 bases sitting between them. From germline, CDR1 is SQVTM and CDR2 ANQGSEA. The CDR3 extends over 13 amino acids. The CDR3 here is CSVVATENTEAFF. CDR3 DNA sequence: TGCAGCGTTGTAGCCACAGAAAACACTGAAGCTTTCTTT. Drawing the rest from reference TRBV29-1 and TRBJ1-1, the complete variable domain is SAVISQKPSRDICQRGTSLTIQCQVDSQVTMMFWYRQQPGQSLTLIATANQGSEATYESGFVIDKFPISRPNLTFSTLTVSNMSPEDSSIYLCSVVATENTEAFFGQGTRLTVV.

This chain connects TRBV5-1 to TRBJ2-7; no clear D gene. Germline V CDR1 and CDR2: SGHRS, YFSETQ. There are 13 residues in the CDR3. With 0 bases removed from V and 3 bases from J, the gap between germline ends came to 7 bases. In nucleotides, the CDR3 is TGCGCCAGCAGCTTGGTCGTGGACTACGAGCAGTACTTC. This sequence encodes CASSLVVDYEQYF.

The genes are TRBV7-9 and TRBJ1-1; D may be TRBD1 (5 bases). V was shortened by 5 bases and J by 0 bases, with 10 bases between the two germline ends. Germline CDR1 is SEHNR and CDR2 is FQNEAQ (reference sequence). This CDR3 contains 14 residues. DNA for the CDR3: TGTGCCAGCAGCAAACAGGCCATGAACACTGAAGCTTTCTTT. Translated, it gives CASSKQAMNTEAFF.

The chain links TRBV6-6 to TRBJ1-1; 7 bases line up with TRBD1. The trim removed 0 bases at V and 0 bases at J, leaving 4 bases unmatched. The CDR3 spans 16 residues. Germline V CDR1 and CDR2: MNHNY, SVGAGI (reference sequence). The CDR3 sequence is CASSYSGDSMNTEAFF. The CDR3 nucleotides are TGTGCCAGCAGTTACTCCGGGGACAGCATGAACACTGAAGCTTTCTTT.

This clone was found a few times. The V and J genes are TRBV6-6 and TRBJ1-6, with 7 bases identical to TRBD1. The CDR3 runs 16 residues. J gave up 3 bases and V 0 bases, and 2 bases lay outside the gene matches. The V gene's germline CDR1 is MNHNY and CDR2 SVGAGI (reference sequence). Here the CDR3 DNA reads TGTGCCAGCAGTTACTCGGCAGGGGGCTATAATTCACCCCTCCACTTT. It specifies CASSYSAGGYNSPLHF.

Within the sample, this clone is medium-sized (0.01 to 0.1%). The rearrangement links TRBV7-9 to TRBJ2-4, with unresolved D. Trimming removed 0 bases at V and 0 bases at J, with 9 bases between. Germline lookup yields CDR1 SEHNR and CDR2 FQNEAQ (reference sequence). CDR3 length: 16 residues. This CDR3 reads CASSLASIIAKNIQYF. In DNA, the CDR3 is TGTGCCAGCAGCTTAGCGTCGATAATAGCCAAAAACATTCAGTACTTC.